The 27 T cell receptor beta chains reported below all come from one sample, sequenced in a study of T cells after yellow fever vaccination. Via MiXCR, TCRdb re-called the 5' RACE reads, giving one row per CDR3 protein. Among 340,000 or so distinct CDR3 sequences listed, about 12% were seen once. This specimen was CD4+ T cells sorted from PBMCs, taken 15 days after the yellow fever booster vaccination. The source of these receptors is a man between 18 and 35 years old who received the YFV17D yellow fever vaccine.

The chain has TRBV25-1 and TRBJ2-1, with 10 bases lining up with TRBD2. V shed 8 bases and J 6 bases; nucleotides not matched to a gene: 7. The V gene's germline CDR1 is MGHDK and CDR2 SYGVNS. This CDR3 comprises 14 residues. The CDR3 region has the DNA TGTGCCAGCGCCCCGGCTAGCGGGGGCAATGAGCAGTTCTTC. It encodes CASAPASGGNEQFF. Variable domain in full (rest from reference TRBV25-1 and TRBJ2-1): EADIYQTPRYLVIGTGKKITLECSQTMGHDKMYWYQQDPGMELHLIHYSYGVNSTEKGDLSSESTVSRIRTEHFPLTLESARPSHTSQYLCASAPASGGNEQFFGPGTRLTVL.

In this sample, this clonotype turned up a few times. This rearrangement joins TRBV6-6 to TRBJ2-7; D perhaps matches TRBD1 (6 bases). Germline CDR1 MNHNY, CDR2 SVGAGI (reference sequence). The CDR3 covers 14 residues. V lost 6 bases and J lost 2, with 14 bases in between. The CDR3 sequence: CASRGAQAAYEQYF. The CDR3 coding sequence is TGTGCCAGCAGGGGGGCCCAGGCAGCCTACGAGCAGTACTTC.

This sequence joins TRBV5-5 and TRBJ1-2, with no clear D. The CDR3 loop spans 12 amino acids. V was trimmed by 1 base and J by 3 bases, leaving 4 bases between them. Germline CDR1 is SGHKS and CDR2 is YYEKEE (reference sequence). The CDR3, as DNA: TGTGCCAGCAGCTTGAAGGACTATGGCTACACCTTC. It encodes CASSLKDYGYTF.

This rearrangement joins TRBV15 to TRBJ1-1; TRBD1 might be the D (6 bases). CDR1 and CDR2 from the germline V gene are LNHNV and YYDKDF (reference sequence). The CDR3 spans 16 residues. V shed 3 bases and J shed 7 bases, with 21 bases lying between them. CDR3 sequence reads: CATSSQSRGALGEAFF. Written as DNA, the CDR3 is TGTGCCACCAGCAGTCAATCTCGGGGGGCTTTGGGTGAAGCTTTCTTT.

This chain connects TRBV19 to TRBJ1-2; 8 bases are shared with TRBD1. Germline CDR1 is LNHDA and CDR2 is SQIVND (reference sequence). There are 14 residues in the CDR3. J gave up 6 bases and V 5 bases, and 8 bases lay outside the gene matches. The CDR3 loop reads CASSLQGDRHGYTF. The CDR3 region has the DNA TGTGCCAGTAGTTTACAGGGGGATCGGCATGGCTACACCTTC.

This clonotype appeared a few times. This chain joins TRBV2 and TRBJ1-4; D not resolved. CDR1 and CDR2 (germline): SNHLY, FYNNEI. The ends were cut back, 3 bases at V and 0 bases at J, with 11 bases in the middle. The CDR3 is 16 amino acids. For the CDR3, the DNA is TGTGCCAGCAGTGAGCGGGCAGCTGCAACTAATGAAAAACTGTTTTTT. It translates to CASSERAAATNEKLFF. The entire variable domain, with the rest obtained from reference TRBV2 and TRBJ1-4, is as follows: EPEVTQTPSHQVTQMGQEVILRCVPISNHLYFYWYRQILGQKVEFLVSFYNNEISEKSEIFDDQFSVERPDGSNFTLKIRSTKLEDSAMYFCASSERAAATNEKLFFGSGTQLSVL.

This sequence joins TRBV7-8 and TRBJ2-4; 8 bases align to TRBD1. The CDR3 totals 14 residues. Per the germline V gene, CDR1 is SGHVS and CDR2 is FQNEAQ. With 5 bases clipped from V and 4 bases from J, the junction kept 4 bases outside the gene matches. The CDR3 reads CASSVDRAKNIQYF. In DNA, the CDR3 is TGTGCCAGCAGCGTGGACAGGGCAAAAAACATTCAGTACTTC.

A few counts support this clonotype. One end of the junction fails to match germline, which may point to a read error. This chain joins TRBV11-2 and TRBJ2-3, with 10 bases identical to TRBD1. CDR1 is SGHAT and CDR2 is FQNNGV in the germline V gene. The length of the CDR3 is 15 residues. The CDR3 bases are TGTGCCAGCAGCCTAGACAGGGGGCGAACAGATACGCAGTATTTT. Translating it yields CASSLDRGRTDTQYF.

This clonotype occurred a few times. V gene TRBV20-1 combines with J gene TRBJ2-7; a possible D gene is TRBD1 (6 bases). The CDR3 runs to 14 residues. The germline V and J ends were trimmed by 4 bases and 5 bases, with 18 bases remaining between them. Germline V gene lookup returns CDR1 DFQATT and CDR2 SNEGSKA (reference sequence). This chain's CDR3 is CSAKGRGPGNEQYF. In nucleotides, the CDR3 is TGCAGTGCTAAGGGCAGGGGCCCGGGAAACGAGCAGTACTTC.

The chain joins TRBV25-1 to TRBJ1-4; unclear D gene. The CDR3 consists of 13 residues. Germline CDR1 reads MGHDK; CDR2 reads SYGVNS. V lost 5 bases and J lost 8, with 12 bases in between. The CDR3 nucleotides are TGTGCCAGCAGTCGGGGATCGGTCGAAAAACTGTTTTTT. It yields the protein CASSRGSVEKLFF.

This clonotype was recorded a few times. This sequence joins TRBV9 and TRBJ1-2; no definite D call. There are 15 residues in the CDR3. Germline V lookup: CDR1 SGDLS, CDR2 YYNGEE. Trimming pared 1 base from V and 1 base from J, leaving 11 bases between. CDR3 region: CASSVTAAHNYGYTF. The CDR3 DNA reads as TGTGCCAGCAGCGTAACGGCAGCGCATAACTATGGCTACACCTTC.

The rearrangement links TRBV5-4 to TRBJ2-7; D call uncertain. Germline V lookup: CDR1 SGHNT, CDR2 YYREEE (reference sequence). The germline V and J ends were trimmed by 2 bases and 4 bases, with 13 bases remaining between them. The CDR3 has 14 amino acids. CDR3 DNA: TGTGCCAGCAGCTTCGGCGAAACCGGGTACGAGCAGTACTTC. It encodes CASSFGETGYEQYF.

J is TRBJ2-3 and V is TRBV20-1; D may correspond to TRBD1 or TRBD2 (5 bases each). V was pared by 4 bases and J by 0 bases, with 11 bases between. From germline, CDR1 is DFQATT and CDR2 SNEGSKA (reference sequence). The CDR3 is made up of 14 amino acids. The CDR3 sequence is CSANRDGSTDTQYF. CDR3 DNA: TGCAGTGCTAACCGGGACGGAAGCACAGATACGCAGTATTTT.

This clonotype was found a few times. The chain carries TRBV20-1 and TRBJ2-4; possibly TRBD1 or TRBD2 for D (5 bases each). The CDR3 runs 12 residues. Per germline, CDR1 DFQATT and CDR2 SNEGSKA (reference sequence). V was shortened by 5 bases and J by 8 bases, with 13 bases between the two germline ends. CDR3 in amino acids: CSAWDAGDIQYF. CDR3 nucleotide sequence: TGCAGTGCTTGGGACGCCGGTGACATTCAGTACTTC.

This clonotype occurred many times. The V call is TRBV4-3, the J call TRBJ1-6; D is ambiguous. CDR3 length equals 19 residues. In germline, CDR1 is LGHNA, CDR2 YSLEER. The ends were cut back, 4 bases at V and 5 bases at J, with 24 bases in the middle. CDR3 coding DNA: TGCGCCAGCAGCCCGGTCAAATCCGGCCTCGCTACCGATAATTCACCCCTCCACTTT. It is translated as CASSPVKSGLATDNSPLHF.

This clonotype was counted a few times. This chain links TRBV20-1 with TRBJ1-1; 10 bases align to TRBD1. J lost 5 bases, V lost 3 bases, and 9 bases had no gene match. Germline CDR1 DFQATT, CDR2 SNEGSKA (reference sequence). This CDR3 has 15 residues. The CDR3 DNA reads as TGCAGTGCTAGCGCACCGGGACAGGGGAAAACTGAAGCTTTCTTT. The encoded protein is CSASAPGQGKTEAFF.

The chain uses TRBV11-2 and TRBJ1-2, with unresolved D. The CDR3 is 12 residues long. Trimming shortened V by 0 bases and J by 6 bases, and 5 bases separated the two germline ends. Germline lookup yields CDR1 SGHAT and CDR2 FQNNGV. CDR3 sequence reads: CASSLEGNGYTF. The CDR3 DNA is TGTGCCAGCAGCTTAGAAGGCAATGGCTACACCTTC. The full variable domain, with the rest looked up from reference TRBV11-2 and TRBJ1-2, is EAGVAQSPRYKIIEKRQSVAFWCNPISGHATLYWYQQILGQGPKLLIQFQNNGVVDDSQLPKDRFSAERLKGVDSTLKIQPAKLEDSAVYLCASSLEGNGYTFGSGTRLTVV.

The chain couples TRBV18 to TRBJ1-2, with TRBD1 matching over 7 bases. Germline V gene lookup returns CDR1 KGHSH and CDR2 LQKENI. The CDR3 runs to 13 residues. V shed 5 bases and J 6 bases; nucleotides not matched to a gene: 6. The CDR3 coding sequence is TGTGCCAGCTCATCAGGACAGGTCAATGGCTACACCTTC. The encoded protein is CASSSGQVNGYTF.

This clonotype was seen many times. The chain recombines TRBV12-3 or TRBV12-4 with TRBJ1-2; D is unresolved. Deletions cut 4 bases from V and 0 bases from J, with 9 bases between. The CDR3 is made up of 14 amino acids. This chain's CDR3 is CASSSPWANYGYTF. CDR3 nucleotide sequence: TGTGCCAGCAGTTCCCCCTGGGCTAACTATGGCTACACCTTC.

The rearrangement joins TRBV28 to TRBJ2-5; D remains ambiguous. From germline, CDR1 is MDHEN and CDR2 SYDVKM. Trimming left V 0 bases short and J 2 bases short, with 7 bases between. The length of the CDR3 is 14 residues. The DNA of the CDR3 is TGTGCCAGCAGTTTATGGGGGAAACAAGAGACCCAGTACTTC. Its translation is CASSLWGKQETQYF. Using reference TRBV28 and TRBJ2-5 for the parts outside the CDR3, the full variable domain is DVKVTQSSRYLVKRTGEKVFLECVQDMDHENMFWYRQDPGLGLRLIYFSYDVKMKEKGDIPEGYSVSREKKERFSLILESASTNQTSMYLCASSLWGKQETQYFGPGTRLLVL.

The chain joins TRBV4-2 to TRBJ2-3; 10 nucleotides agree with TRBD2. From germline, CDR1 is LGHNA and CDR2 YNFKEQ. The CDR3 covers 14 residues. J gave up 5 bases and V 2 bases, and 1 base lay outside the gene matches. CDR3 sequence: CASSQIAGGDTQYF. The DNA for the CDR3 is TGTGCCAGCAGCCAAATAGCGGGGGGAGATACGCAGTATTTT.

The V call is TRBV7-3, the J call TRBJ2-2, with a tentative D call TRBD2 (6 bases). The CDR3 is made up of 13 amino acids. Germline-derived CDR1 and CDR2 are SGHTA and FQGTGA. The V end was cut by 5 bases, the J end by 3 bases, with 7 bases between. The CDR3 region has the DNA TGTGCCAGCAGCGGGACTCACACCGGGGAGCTGTTTTTT. It translates to CASSGTHTGELFF. Based on the CDR3 plus reference TRBV7-3 and TRBJ2-2, the full variable domain is GAGVSQTPSNKVTEKGKYVELRCDPISGHTALYWYRQSLGQGPEFLIYFQGTGAADDSGLPNDRFFAVRPEGSVSTLKIQRTERGDSAVYLCASSGTHTGELFFGEGSRLTVL.

The rearrangement joins TRBV5-6 to TRBJ1-2; no clear D gene. The CDR3 covers 13 residues. Trimming took 6 bases from V and 5 from J, leaving 14 bases between them. Germline V gene data show CDR1 as SGHDT and CDR2 as YYEEEE. The chain's CDR3 is CASTQRERYGYTF. The CDR3 bases are TGTGCCAGCACCCAGAGGGAGAGATATGGCTACACCTTC.

This clonotype was picked up a small number of times. J is TRBJ2-3 and V is TRBV7-2, with 7 positions matching TRBD2. Germline trimming cut 7 bases from V and 2 bases from J; bases unmatched to any gene: 9. Per the germline V gene, CDR1 is SGHTA and CDR2 is FQGNSA. The CDR3 covers 15 residues. Written as DNA, the CDR3 is TGTGCCAGCAACAGTAGGACTAGTCCCACAGATACGCAGTATTTT. Translating gives CASNSRTSPTDTQYF.

The rearrangement uses TRBV10-3 and TRBJ1-2; D not resolved. The CDR3 is 15 amino acids. Trimming took off 0 bases at V and 4 bases at J, with 12 bases between the two ends. Germline lookup yields CDR1 ENHRY and CDR2 SYGVKD. The CDR3, as DNA: TGTGCCATCAGTGAGTCGCCGGAACAGCTCTATGGCTACACCTTC. This encodes CAISESPEQLYGYTF.

This clonotype was recorded many times. This rearrangement joins TRBV7-2 to TRBJ1-5, with TRBD1 matching 7 bases. The CDR3 consists of 17 residues. V lost 0 bases, J lost 7 bases, and 12 bases stayed unmatched. Germline V gene sequence: CDR1 SGHTA, CDR2 FQGNSA. CDR3 in amino acids: CASSLASGGGFRQPQHF. Written as DNA, the CDR3 is TGTGCCAGCAGCTTAGCGTCAGGAGGGGGCTTTAGGCAGCCCCAGCATTTT.

This clonotype has ten or more counts. The CDR3 protein is CASSATGDTQYF. The CDR3 coding sequence is TGTGCCAGCAGCGCGACCGGAGATACGCAGTATTTT. The rearrangement links TRBV9 to TRBJ2-3; D remains ambiguous. Germline CDR1 and CDR2: SGDLS and YYNGEE. The CDR3 has 12 amino acids. Trimming left V 3 bases short and J 5 bases short, with 7 bases between.